Presented here are 19 T cell receptor beta chains from one specimen sequenced in a study of blood T cell repertoires in COVID-19. Clones were sequenced by immunoSEQ multiplex PCR, and TCRdb holds only the in-frame ones, with some missing. The repertoire has roughly 250,000 clones, roughly 90% of them found once; the top ten carry around 7.2%. Material for sequencing was peripheral blood. These receptors came from a man in his fifties or sixties who had recovered from COVID-19.

The chain recombines TRBV30 with TRBJ1-2; 10 positions match TRBD1. Per germline, CDR1 GTSNPN and CDR2 SVGIG (reference sequence). V was pared by 4 bases and J by 5 bases, with 7 bases of the junction left unmatched. The CDR3 loop spans 14 amino acids. For the CDR3, the DNA is TGTGCCTGGAACCGAGGACAGGGGGATTATGGCTACACCTTC. This translates into CAWNRGQGDYGYTF.

This clone was found many times. The gene calls are TRBV11-2 and TRBJ2-1; weak D call: TRBD2 (7 bases). This CDR3 has 16 amino acids. Germline values: CDR1 SGHAT, CDR2 FQNNGV. Trimming removed 5 bases at V and 5 bases at J, with 19 bases between. The CDR3 DNA sequence: TGTGCCAGCAGCATACGGGGGGCGCGGATCAACAATGAGCAGTTCTTC. It is translated as CASSIRGARINNEQFF.

This clone was detected only a few times. The chain uses TRBV7-2 and TRBJ2-7; 10 bases fit TRBD2. This CDR3 comprises 16 residues. From germline, CDR1 is SGHTA and CDR2 FQGNSA. V lost 0 bases and J lost 4; bases outside the gene matches: 6. The CDR3 reads CASSLATSGVGYEQYF. The DNA of the CDR3 is TGTGCCAGCAGCTTAGCTACTAGCGGGGTTGGTTACGAGCAGTACTTC.

The CDR3 DNA follows: TGTGCCAGCAGCTTGTCGGGGGGACCCGGGGAGCTGTTTTTT. Protein: CASSLSGGPGELFF. The chain recombines TRBV7-9 with TRBJ2-2; the match to TRBD2 covers 7 bases. J gave up 6 bases and V 3 bases, and 4 bases lay outside the gene matches. The CDR3 runs to 14 residues. In germline, CDR1 is SEHNR, CDR2 FQNEAQ (reference sequence).

V is TRBV24-1 and J is TRBJ2-3; TRBD1 matches 7 bases. V shed 9 bases, J shed 1 base, and the junction held 9 bases outside the gene matches. CDR3 length equals 15 residues. In germline, CDR1 is KGHDR, CDR2 SFDVKD. For the CDR3, the DNA is TGTGCCACCTCCAAGAGAGGGGGCGGCACAGATACGCAGTATTTT. Translating it yields CATSKRGGGTDTQYF.

This sequence joins TRBV12-3 or TRBV12-4 and TRBJ2-3, with a possible D match to TRBD2 (6 bases). Trimming shortened V by 3 bases and J by 11 bases, and 15 bases separated the two germline ends. There are 13 residues in the CDR3. The DNA of the CDR3 is TGTGCCAGCAGTTTCGGGGGTGCCGGTGGGCAGTATTTT. Its translation: CASSFGGAGGQYF.

The chain is built from TRBV4-1 and TRBJ2-1; the match to TRBD2 covers 11 bases. The ends lost 4 bases at V and 10 bases at J; junction bases unmatched: 6. Germline V lookup: CDR1 MGHRA, CDR2 YSYEKL. CDR3 length: 14 amino acids. CDR3 DNA sequence: TGCGCCAGCAGCCCCGGGACTAGCGGTTTGGAGCAGTTCTTC. As protein: CASSPGTSGLEQFF.

This clone was counted a few times. This chain joins TRBV7-6 and TRBJ2-3; the D gene is possibly TRBD1 (6 bases). CDR1 SGHVS and CDR2 FNYEAQ come from the germline V gene. V gave up 1 base and J gave up 4 bases, with 9 bases separating them. The CDR3 runs to 14 residues. CDR3 loop: CASSLVWGPDTQYF. CDR3 DNA: TGTGCCAGCAGCTTAGTTTGGGGGCCAGATACGCAGTATTTT.

The J gene is TRBJ1-1, the V gene TRBV2; TRBD1 is a possible D gene (5 bases). This CDR3 is built from 12 residues. Germline assignment: CDR1 SNHLY and CDR2 FYNNEI. V lost 7 bases and J lost 6, with 12 bases in between. The CDR3: CASMSGTAEAFF. The DNA for the CDR3 is TGTGCCAGCATGAGCGGGACGGCTGAAGCTTTCTTT.

This sequence joins TRBV5-1 and TRBJ2-1, with TRBD1 as a possible D gene (6 bases). The germline V gene encodes CDR1 SGHRS and CDR2 YFSETQ. CDR3 length equals 15 residues. Trimming took off 7 bases at V and 0 bases at J, with 14 bases between the two ends. CDR3 coding DNA: TGCGCCAGCGCGAAAGGACAGACCTCCTACAATGAGCAGTTCTTC. Translating gives CASAKGQTSYNEQFF.

The genes are TRBV28 and TRBJ2-5, with 7 positions matching TRBD2. The CDR3 contains 12 residues. The V gene end was trimmed by 6 bases and the J gene end by 7 bases; junction bases not matched to a gene: 5. From germline, CDR1 is MDHEN and CDR2 SYDVKM. The chain's CDR3 is CASRTSMGTQYF. The DNA of the CDR3 is TGTGCCAGCAGGACTAGCATGGGGACCCAGTACTTC.

The gene calls are TRBV6-2 or TRBV6-3 and TRBJ1-4, with 8 bases identical to TRBD1. Germline V gene data show CDR1 as MNHEY and CDR2 as SVGEGT. This CDR3 is built from 18 residues. Trimming at V came to 2 bases and at J to 10 bases, leaving 18 bases not matched to a gene. CDR3 sequence (DNA): TGTGCCAGCAGTTACAGAGGCCAGGGGGCCCCCCGACCCGGAAAACTGTTTTTT. Translated, it gives CASSYRGQGAPRPGKLFF.

This sequence joins TRBV19 and TRBJ2-7, with D maybe TRBD2 (6 bases). The CDR3 runs 12 residues. Trimming left V 11 bases short and J 3 bases short, with 14 bases between. The germline CDR1 and CDR2 sequences are LNHDA and SQIVND (reference sequence). The CDR3 spells CAGTPVGYEQYF. CDR3 nucleotide sequence: TGTGCCGGGACTCCAGTCGGCTACGAGCAGTACTTC.

The V and J genes are TRBV6-1 and TRBJ1-2, with D possibly TRBD1 on 5 matching bases. Per germline, CDR1 MNHNS and CDR2 SASEGT. The CDR3 has 13 amino acids. The V and J ends lost 3 bases and 8 bases respectively, with 13 bases between them. The CDR3 bases are TGTGCCAGCAGTGAGGTGATGGGGGGAGGCTACACCTTC. Translated: CASSEVMGGGYTF.

The V call is TRBV15, the J call TRBJ2-7; 11 positions match TRBD1. From germline, CDR1 is LNHNV and CDR2 YYDKDF (reference sequence). Trimming removed 1 base from V and 2 bases from J; junction bases left unmatched: 1. CDR3 length equals 15 residues. In DNA, the CDR3 is TGTGCCACCAGCAGAGGGGGACAGGGGGCCTACGAGCAGTACGTC. Protein: CATSRGGQGAYEQYV.

The V gene is TRBV2, the J gene TRBJ2-7; 9 bases match TRBD2. V dropped 4 bases and J dropped 3; count of bases not matched to a gene: 13. The CDR3 covers 17 residues. Germline V gives CDR1 SNHLY, CDR2 FYNNEI. The CDR3 nucleotides are TGTGCCAGCAGTGTCAGCCTAACTGGACTAGCGATCTACGAGCAGTACTTC. The encoded protein is CASSVSLTGLAIYEQYF.

The chain has TRBV11-2 and TRBJ2-3, with D possibly matching TRBD1 (5 bases). Germline V CDR1 and CDR2: SGHAT, FQNNGV. This CDR3 has 12 residues. Trimming removed 4 bases at V and 4 bases at J, with 6 bases between. CDR3 loop: CASSSRADTQYF. The CDR3 DNA reads as TGTGCCAGCAGCTCCAGGGCAGATACGCAGTATTTT.

The rearrangement uses TRBV7-2 and TRBJ2-2; 11 nucleotides match TRBD2. The CDR3 is 15 residues long. Looked up from germline, CDR1 is SGHTA and CDR2 is FQGNSA. V was pared by 4 bases and J by 17 bases, with 15 bases of the junction left unmatched. The CDR3, as DNA: TGTGCCAGCAGCTCAGTGCCAAATAGCGGGGGGGCTCTCTTTTTT. As protein: CASSSVPNSGGALFF.

This clone was seen only once. The rearrangement joins TRBV6-5 to TRBJ1-1, with 9 bases fitting TRBD1. Germline loops: CDR1 MNHEY, CDR2 SVGAGI. CDR3 length equals 14 residues. The V segment lost 8 bases and the J segment 5 bases; nucleotides outside the gene matches: 9. CDR3 sequence: CASGQYRGLTEAFF. In DNA, the CDR3 is TGTGCCAGCGGACAGTACAGGGGGCTGACTGAAGCTTTCTTT.